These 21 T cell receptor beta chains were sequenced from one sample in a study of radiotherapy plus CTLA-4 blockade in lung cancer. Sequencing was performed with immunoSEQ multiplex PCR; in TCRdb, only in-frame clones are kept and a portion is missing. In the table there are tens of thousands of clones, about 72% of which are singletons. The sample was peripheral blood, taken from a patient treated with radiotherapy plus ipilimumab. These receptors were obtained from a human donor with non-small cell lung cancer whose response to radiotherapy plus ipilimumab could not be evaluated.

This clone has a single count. The CDR3, as DNA: TGTGCCAGCAGTGTACTTGACAGGGCGGAGACCCAGTACTTC. It specifies CASSVLDRAETQYF. The V call is TRBV6-1, the J call TRBJ2-5, with 7 bases fitting TRBD1. Germline trimming cut 4 bases from V and 5 bases from J; bases unmatched to any gene: 7. CDR3 length equals 14 residues. Germline CDR1 and CDR2: MNHNS and SASEGT.

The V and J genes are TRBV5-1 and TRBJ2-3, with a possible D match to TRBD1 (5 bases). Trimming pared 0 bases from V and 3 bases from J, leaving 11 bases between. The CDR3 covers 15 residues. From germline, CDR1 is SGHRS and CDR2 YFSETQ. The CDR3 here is CASSLGAGLTDTQYF. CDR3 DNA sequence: TGCGCCAGCAGCTTGGGGGCAGGGTTGACAGATACGCAGTATTTT.

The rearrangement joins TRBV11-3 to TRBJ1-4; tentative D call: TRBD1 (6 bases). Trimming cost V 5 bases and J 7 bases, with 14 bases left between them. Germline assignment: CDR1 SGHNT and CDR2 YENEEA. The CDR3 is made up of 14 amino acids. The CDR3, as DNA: TGTGCCAGCAGCCAATGGGGGCAGGGTGAAAAACTGTTTTTT. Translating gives CASSQWGQGEKLFF.

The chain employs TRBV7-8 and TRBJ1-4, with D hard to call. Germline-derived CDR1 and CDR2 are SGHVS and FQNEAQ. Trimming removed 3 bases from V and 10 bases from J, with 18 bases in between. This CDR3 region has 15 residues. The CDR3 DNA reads TGTGCCAGCAGCTTGCCAGGATCACCGAGGGTAAAACTGTTTTTT. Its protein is CASSLPGSPRVKLFF.

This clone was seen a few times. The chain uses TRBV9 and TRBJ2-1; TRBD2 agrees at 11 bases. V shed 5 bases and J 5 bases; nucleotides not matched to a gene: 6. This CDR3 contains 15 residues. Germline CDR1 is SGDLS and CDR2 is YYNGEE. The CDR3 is CASSHSGRANNEQFF. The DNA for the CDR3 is TGTGCCAGCAGTCATAGCGGGAGGGCCAACAATGAGCAGTTCTTC. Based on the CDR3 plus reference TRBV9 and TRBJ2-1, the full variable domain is DSGVTQTPKHLITATGQRVTLRCSPRSGDLSVYWYQQSLDQGLQFLIQYYNGEERAKGNILERFSAQQFPDLHSELNLSSLELGDSALYFCASSHSGRANNEQFFGPGTRLTVL.

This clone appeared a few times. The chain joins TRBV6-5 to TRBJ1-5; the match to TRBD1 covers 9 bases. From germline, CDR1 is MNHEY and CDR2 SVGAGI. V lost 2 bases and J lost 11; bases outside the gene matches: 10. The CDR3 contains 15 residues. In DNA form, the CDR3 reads TGTGCCAGCAGTTACGGGACAGGGTTTACAAAGGCCCAGCATTTT. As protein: CASSYGTGFTKAQHF.

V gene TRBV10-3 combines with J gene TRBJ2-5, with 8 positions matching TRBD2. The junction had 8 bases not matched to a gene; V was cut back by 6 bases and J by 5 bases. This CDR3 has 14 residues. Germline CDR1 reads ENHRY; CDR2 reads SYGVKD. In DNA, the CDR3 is TGTGCCATCAGGCCCGGGACTAGTTCGGAGACCCAGTACTTC. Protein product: CAIRPGTSSETQYF.

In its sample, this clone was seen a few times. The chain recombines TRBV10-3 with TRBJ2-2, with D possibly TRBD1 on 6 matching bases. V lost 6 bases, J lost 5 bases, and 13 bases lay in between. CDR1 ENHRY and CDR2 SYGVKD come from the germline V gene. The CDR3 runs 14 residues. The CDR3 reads CAISRGRETGELFF. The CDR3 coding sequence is TGTGCCATCAGCAGGGGCCGAGAAACCGGGGAGCTGTTTTTT.

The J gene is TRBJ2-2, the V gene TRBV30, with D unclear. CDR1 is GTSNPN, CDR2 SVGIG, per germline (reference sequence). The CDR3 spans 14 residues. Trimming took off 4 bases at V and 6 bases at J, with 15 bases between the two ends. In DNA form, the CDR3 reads TGTGCCTGGAATCGTCTTAGTGCGCCCGGGGAGCTGTTTTTT. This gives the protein CAWNRLSAPGELFF.

The CDR3 sequence: CASSLRQNTEAFF. CDR3 DNA sequence: TGTGCCAGCAGCTTAAGACAGAACACTGAAGCTTTCTTT. This chain joins TRBV11-3 and TRBJ1-1; no clear D. This CDR3 is built from 13 residues. Looked up from germline, CDR1 is SGHNT and CDR2 is YENEEA. V lost 2 bases and J 1 base, leaving 5 bases between the germline ends.

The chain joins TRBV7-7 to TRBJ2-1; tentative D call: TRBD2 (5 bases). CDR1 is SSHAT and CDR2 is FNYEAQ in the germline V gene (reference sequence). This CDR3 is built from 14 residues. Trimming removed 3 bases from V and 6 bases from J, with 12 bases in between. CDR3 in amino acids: CASSLLSGSNEQFF. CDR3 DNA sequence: TGTGCCAGCAGCTTGCTTTCGGGGAGCAATGAGCAGTTCTTC.

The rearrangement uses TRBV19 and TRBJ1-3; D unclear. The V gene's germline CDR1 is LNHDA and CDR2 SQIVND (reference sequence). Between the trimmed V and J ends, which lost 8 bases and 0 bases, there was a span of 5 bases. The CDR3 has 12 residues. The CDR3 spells CASPSSGNTIYF. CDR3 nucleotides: TGTGCCAGTCCGTCCTCTGGAAACACCATATATTTT.

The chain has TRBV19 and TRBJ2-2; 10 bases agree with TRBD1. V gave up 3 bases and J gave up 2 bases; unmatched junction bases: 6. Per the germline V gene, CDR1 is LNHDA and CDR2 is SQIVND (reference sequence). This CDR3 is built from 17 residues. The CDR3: CASSMRQGARNTGELFF. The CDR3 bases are TGTGCCAGTAGTATGAGACAGGGGGCGCGAAACACCGGGGAGCTGTTTTTT.

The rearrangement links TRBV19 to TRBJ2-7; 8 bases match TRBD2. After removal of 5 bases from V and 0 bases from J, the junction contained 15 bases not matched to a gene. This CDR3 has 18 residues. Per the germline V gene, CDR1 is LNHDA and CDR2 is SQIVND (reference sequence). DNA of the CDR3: TGTGCCAGTAGTTACGGCGTAGGACTAGCTACGAGCTCCTACGAGCAGTACTTC. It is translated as CASSYGVGLATSSYEQYF.

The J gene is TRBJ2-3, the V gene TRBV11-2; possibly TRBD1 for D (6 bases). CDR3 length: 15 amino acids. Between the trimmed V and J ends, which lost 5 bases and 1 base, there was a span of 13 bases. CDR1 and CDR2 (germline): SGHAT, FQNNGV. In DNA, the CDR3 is TGTGCCAGCAGCCCACAGGGTTTTGGCACAGATACGCAGTATTTT. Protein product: CASSPQGFGTDTQYF.

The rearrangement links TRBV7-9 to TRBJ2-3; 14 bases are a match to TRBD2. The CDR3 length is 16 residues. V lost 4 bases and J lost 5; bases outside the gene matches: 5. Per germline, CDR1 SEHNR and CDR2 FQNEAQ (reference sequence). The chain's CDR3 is CASSSKGTSGGDTQYF. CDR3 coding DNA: TGTGCCAGCAGCTCGAAAGGGACTAGCGGGGGAGATACGCAGTATTTT.

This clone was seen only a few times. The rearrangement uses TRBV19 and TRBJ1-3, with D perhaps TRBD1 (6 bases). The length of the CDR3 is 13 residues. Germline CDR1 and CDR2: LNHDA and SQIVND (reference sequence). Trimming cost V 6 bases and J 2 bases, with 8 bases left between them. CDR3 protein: CASSWTAGNTIYF. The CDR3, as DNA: TGTGCCAGTAGCTGGACAGCTGGAAACACCATATATTTT.

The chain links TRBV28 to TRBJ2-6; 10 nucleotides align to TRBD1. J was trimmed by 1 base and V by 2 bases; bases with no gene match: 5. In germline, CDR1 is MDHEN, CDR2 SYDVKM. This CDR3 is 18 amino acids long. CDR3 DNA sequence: TGTGCCAGCAGTTTAGCCGGGACAGGGGTATCTGGGGCCAACGTCCTGACTTTC. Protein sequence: CASSLAGTGVSGANVLTF.

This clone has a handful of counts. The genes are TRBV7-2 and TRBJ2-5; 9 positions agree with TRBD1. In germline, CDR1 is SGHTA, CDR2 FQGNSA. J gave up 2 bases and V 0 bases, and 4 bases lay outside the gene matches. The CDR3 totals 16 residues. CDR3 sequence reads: CASSLARGTGQETQYF. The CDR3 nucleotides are TGTGCCAGCAGCTTAGCGCGAGGGACAGGGCAAGAGACCCAGTACTTC.

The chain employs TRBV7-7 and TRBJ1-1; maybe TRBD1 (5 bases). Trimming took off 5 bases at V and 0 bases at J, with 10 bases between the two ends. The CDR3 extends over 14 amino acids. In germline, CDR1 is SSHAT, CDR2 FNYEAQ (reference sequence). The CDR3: CASSLQDVNTEAFF. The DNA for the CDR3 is TGTGCCAGCAGCCTACAGGACGTGAACACTGAAGCTTTCTTT.

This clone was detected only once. The CDR3 nucleotides read TGTGCCAGCAGTCCTCTCTCACAGGGTTCCCTCCACTTT. It translates to CASSPLSQGSLHF. The V call is TRBV6-5, the J call TRBJ1-6; D may be TRBD1 (6 bases). V was shortened by 5 bases and J by 14 bases, with 16 bases between the two germline ends. CDR1 and CDR2 (germline): MNHEY, SVGAGI. This CDR3 has 13 residues.